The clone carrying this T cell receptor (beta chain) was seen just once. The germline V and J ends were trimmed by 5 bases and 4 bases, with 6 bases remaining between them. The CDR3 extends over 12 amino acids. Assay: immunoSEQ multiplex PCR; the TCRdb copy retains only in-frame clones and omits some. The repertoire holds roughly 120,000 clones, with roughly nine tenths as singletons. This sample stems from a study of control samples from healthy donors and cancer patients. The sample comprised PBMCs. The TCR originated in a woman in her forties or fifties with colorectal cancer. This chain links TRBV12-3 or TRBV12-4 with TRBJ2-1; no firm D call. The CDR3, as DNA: TGTGCCAGCAGTCAAGGGTACAATGAGCAGTTCTTC. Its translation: CASSQGYNEQFF.